This TCR beta chain was sequenced in a study of beta chain features in type 1 diabetes (dated by TCRdb to 2016 to 2018). In terms of the full investigation: Mean age, gender distribution, total cell number and subset yield were not different between patients and healthy donors. Across all samples, fewer than 130 million sorted cells were examined, and cell number per subset correlated strongly with RNA yield. In the study, recently diagnosed type 1 diabetes patients and matched healthy donors were compared on the TCRB repertoires of their sorted circulating CD4+ T cell subsets. Regulatory and stem cell-like memory subsets were obtained from only 8 patients and about 8 healthy donors, while naive and central memory subsets were obtained from all 28 donors. Here is what the overall study found, with its caveats: Patients with type 1 diabetes made fewer insertions and deleted more nucleotides at VDJ recombination sites, implying thymic rearrangement abnormalities. Naive, central memory and regulatory TCRB repertoires appeared more similar among patients than among healthy donors. PCR may preferentially amplify shorter templates, but because patient and control samples were amplified and corrected together, any resulting skew would affect both groups equally. Because cDNA was sequenced instead of genomic DNA, highly expressing activated cells could be over-represented, though the groups showed no difference in activation or CD3 levels. Because the HLA sub-analyses included only small numbers of individuals, any influence of HLA type on TCRB rearrangement was left unresolved. In all four CD4+ subsets, TCRB CDR3 length was moderately but significantly shorter in type 1 diabetes patients.

All of the isolated RNA was reverse transcribed with the High Capacity cDNA Reverse Transcription Kit, so expressed TCRB transcripts were sequenced. Deep immunoSEQ sequencing was performed on naive, central memory and regulatory T cell samples, with an average of roughly 3.3 million total reads per sample. After sorted cells were lysed in RLT buffer, RNA was extracted with DNase-treated RNeasy Micro or Mini kits, with the choice depending on cell number. To prevent cross-contamination, each cell subset was processed individually, whereas patient and healthy donor samples were processed jointly. TCRB sequences were amplified from cDNA with the immunoSEQ multiplex PCR, producing 87-bp fragments spanning the CDR3 region. The amplicons were sequenced using the Illumina HiSeq platform. The source study handled its data this way. Synthetic template baselines were used to correct PCR bias computationally, reads within Hamming distance 2 were collapsed together, and singletons that could not be merged were discarded. Reads were aligned to IMGT to assign V, D and J genes, CDR3 length, and insertions or deletions at six rearrangement sites. Within each subset, clonotype counts were normalized to sorted cell number, and only after that were true diversity and Gini coefficients computed with the tcR R package. The overlap coefficient, calculated on TCRB nucleotide sequences, was used to quantify repertoire sharing. As stored in TCRdb, this immuneACCESS dataset retains in-frame rearrangements with V and J assigned. A fraction of the clones does not appear; measured against another copy, unresolved V genes explain less than half of the discrepancy, and the remainder lacks a known reason. V, J and clone size reflect that table, while D and trimming were determined from the DNA. This sample is represented by 150,000 to 190,000 clones; roughly 8% of them were singletons. About 0.6% of the sample is in the top ten clones.

From each donor, a single peripheral blood sample of around 120 mL on average was drawn into heparinised tubes. Using a panel that included CD45RO, CCR7, CD25, CD127, CD95 and CD27, naive, central memory, regulatory and stem cell-like memory CD4+ T cells were sorted on a BD FACSAria II. Purity was above 95% for every sorted population. PBMCs were separated immediately by Lymphoprep density gradient centrifugation and were stained directly, without being cultured. To minimize batch effects, samples were stained and sorted in pairs, one healthy donor with one patient per experiment. The germline V end is reduced by 4 bases and the J end by 5 bases; junction bases left unmatched: 9. There are 15 amino acids in the CDR3, from cysteine to phenylalanine inclusive. Only the CDR3 DNA stays, 45 bases, in frame from base 1. For CDR1 and CDR2, the germline V gene lists SGHDT and YYEEEE. Only a few counts were recorded for this clone. The antigen it binds to is not known. Base qualities are missing; no much larger clone stands one base away.

Sequencing input: central memory CD4+ T cells from blood. The TCR was taken from a man between 18 and 29 years old in good health. The V and J segments used are TRBV5-6 and TRBJ2-7, with 10 bases aligning to TRBD1. The CDR3 protein is CASSAGTGVYHEQYF. The DNA sequence follows: TGTGCCAGCAGCGCCGGGACAGGGGTTTATCACGAGCAGTACTTC.